The sequence of this TCR beta chain was determined in a study of blood T cell repertoires in COVID-19. Study-wide background: Researchers got acute and convalescent COVID-19 samples from the United States, Italy and Spain. PBMCs, B-cell-depleted T cells, or T cells provided the cDNA or gDNA that made up the material.

V lost 7 bases, J lost 10 bases, and 14 bases lay in between. Germline V gene data show CDR1 as SNHLY and CDR2 as FYNNEI. This CDR3 is built from 13 residues. Per the authors' pipeline: Reference gene primer amplification gave nucleated cell count estimates. Some clones are missing from TCRdb's copy, which holds only in-frame ones; the method was immunoSEQ multiplex PCR. V and J calls and clone size are given by that table; D and trimming were obtained from the DNA. This sample carries a few hundred thousand clones, about 89% of them seen once, and the ten largest clones take around 1.2%. The clonotype comes from a man aged 40-50 years with acute or convalescent COVID-19. The source material was peripheral blood. V gene TRBV2 combines with J gene TRBJ1-6; the D gene is possibly TRBD1 (6 bases). CDR3 protein: CASTNRVQSPLHF. The CDR3 DNA reads TGTGCCAGCACCAACAGGGTTCAATCACCCCTCCACTTT.